This T cell receptor (beta chain) was captured by sequencing in a study of blood T cell repertoires in COVID-19. Across the whole study: Acute and convalescent COVID-19 samples came from the United States, Italy and Spain. T cells, B-cell-depleted T cells, or PBMCs provided the cDNA or gDNA that served as material.

In the original processing: Reference gene primer amplification yielded estimated nucleated cell counts. Using immunoSEQ multiplex PCR, the repertoire was profiled, and TCRdb retains in-frame clones only, with some absent. V and J calls plus clone size are reproduced from that table; the DNA served to infer D and trimming. The sample has more than 100,000 clones, 86% seen once. The sequencing sample was made of peripheral blood. The receptor was isolated from a man aged 35 to 55 with acute or convalescent COVID-19.

This CDR3 reads CASSRTGNFECEQYF. CDR3 DNA: TGCGCCAGCAGTAGGACAGGGAACTTTGAATGCGAGCAGTACTTC. The chain is built from TRBV23-1 and TRBJ2-7; 8 nucleotides align to TRBD1. TRBV23-1 belongs to the ORF category, with a function that is uncertain. Trimming at V came to 5 bases and at J to 6 bases, leaving 12 bases not matched to a gene. This CDR3 comprises 15 residues.